The clone carrying this TCR beta chain was found once. Other DNA sequences in this specimen translate into the identical CDR3. Repertoires were generated with immunoSEQ multiplex PCR, while TCRdb's copy carries only in-frame clones and drops some. The sample shows about 46,000 clones, 82% of them seen only once. These data belong to a study of OX40 agonist ivuxolimab in advanced cancers. Sequencing was performed on CD4+ or CD8+ T cells sorted from blood, taken in a trial of the OX40 agonist ivuxolimab. This sequence originates from an adult with an advanced solid tumor such as melanoma, head and neck, liver or kidney cancer.

For the CDR3, the DNA is TGTGCCAGTACCCCTCCGGGACAGGAGGATTATGGCTACACCTTC. Encoded protein: CASTPPGQEDYGYTF. V and J are TRBV19 and TRBJ1-2; 8 bases map to TRBD1. Germline CDR1 reads LNHDA; CDR2 reads SQIVND (reference sequence). The J segment lost 5 bases and the V segment lost 7 bases, leaving 12 bases of the junction unmatched. This CDR3 is built from 15 residues.